This T cell receptor beta chain was retrieved from a study of T-cell memory formation after mild COVID-19. At the level of the study: Clusters of TCRs were largely donor specific.

Concerning this clonotype itself: Its target is unknown.

TCRdb processed the 5' RACE reads anew with MiXCR; each CDR3 protein has one entry. The data show 75,000 to 95,000 distinct CDR3 sequences, with 13% seen just once and 25% to 35% held by the top ten. This CDR3 has 15 amino acids. Germline V CDR1 and CDR2: MNHEY, SMNVEV (reference sequence). V lost 0 bases to trimming and J lost 3 bases, with 12 bases between them. Study-wide results and caveats: Memory sampled before infection contained some responding clones, suggesting cross-reactive memory joined. The study found balanced CD4/CD8 in clones contracting day 15 to 85 and a CD4+ lean in later expanders.

The sequence was collected from an adult woman who had mild COVID-19 (a few samples of this study predate the infection). Cell type and time point are not known. The V call is TRBV27, the J call TRBJ2-7; D perhaps matches TRBD2 (6 bases). The specimen sequenced was PBMCs or a T cell subset sorted from them (not recorded which). The CDR3 bases are TGTGCCAGCAGTTTATCGGGGACTGAATACTACGAGCAGTACTTC. Translated, it gives CASSLSGTEYYEQYF.